This record looks at one T cell receptor beta chain sequence and its context. Its target is not known. This CDR3 has 14 residues. V shed 4 bases and J 2 bases; nucleotides not matched to a gene: 4. The germline V gene has CDR1 SQVTM and CDR2 ANQGSEA. It was with 60 Vbeta and 13 Jbeta primers that the PCR ran. Sequencing was performed with immunoSEQ multiplex PCR; in TCRdb, only in-frame clones are kept and a portion is missing. In the table there are more than 110,000 clones, around 75% of which are singletons. The data stem from a study of cytomegalovirus exposure and HLA in healthy donors. Study-wide results and caveats: When analyzed later, a missense DCLRE1C variant was found to be linked to TCR beta V- and J-gene trimming.

The chain is built from TRBV29-1 and TRBJ2-3; 9 bases agree with TRBD1. The sample was PBMCs. This TCR derives from a man between 25 and 39 years old in good health and CMV-seronegative. CDR3 sequence (DNA): TGCAGCGTTGCAGGGGACAGGGACACAGATACGCAGTATTTT. This encodes CSVAGDRDTDTQYF.